This T cell receptor (beta chain) was sequenced during a study of T cell repertoires in cytomegalovirus infection. Study-wide background: An indication of both CMV infection and matching HLA type came from public TCR beta signatures.

The V gene lost 6 bases and the J gene lost 2 bases, with 19 bases spanning the gap. Germline CDR1 SGHVS, CDR2 FQNEAQ. The CDR3 length is 16 residues. TCRdb re-called the reads with MiXCR, one entry per CDR3 protein. The data contain about 740,000 distinct CDR3 sequences, 35% of them singletons. The table lists this clonotype with many counts. The sample taken for sequencing was PBMCs. This clonotype was sampled from a human donor in good health (CMV status not recorded). Some clones in this sample may be carry-over from other donors' samples. The chain recombines TRBV7-8 with TRBJ2-5, with a possible D match to TRBD2 (6 bases). Written as DNA, the CDR3 is TGTGCCAGCAGATTGTCCGGGACTGTACGACAAGAGACCCAGTACTTC. Protein sequence: CASRLSGTVRQETQYF.